The clone carrying this T cell receptor (beta chain) was recorded a few times. Its antigen is undetermined. The source of the sample is a study of response to subunit inactivated influenza vaccine. The study's findings and limits: Authors suggested each seasonal flu vaccination may recruit only limited numbers of new T cells.

V dropped 2 bases and J dropped 1 base, with 9 bases sitting between them. CDR3 length: 14 amino acids. Each CDR3 protein gets one entry after TCRdb re-called the RT-PCR reads with MiXCR. The data show approximately 500,000 distinct CDR3 sequences, approximately 12% seen once. The chain couples TRBV12-3 or TRBV12-4 to TRBJ2-7; D gene ambiguous. The TCR was taken from a man over 45 who received an inactivated influenza vaccine. Here the sequenced sample was PBMCs from blood, taken roughly 47 days after vaccination. The CDR3 DNA reads as TGTGCCAGCAGTTTAAGGCTAGGGTCCTACGAGCAGTACTTC. It translates to CASSLRLGSYEQYF.